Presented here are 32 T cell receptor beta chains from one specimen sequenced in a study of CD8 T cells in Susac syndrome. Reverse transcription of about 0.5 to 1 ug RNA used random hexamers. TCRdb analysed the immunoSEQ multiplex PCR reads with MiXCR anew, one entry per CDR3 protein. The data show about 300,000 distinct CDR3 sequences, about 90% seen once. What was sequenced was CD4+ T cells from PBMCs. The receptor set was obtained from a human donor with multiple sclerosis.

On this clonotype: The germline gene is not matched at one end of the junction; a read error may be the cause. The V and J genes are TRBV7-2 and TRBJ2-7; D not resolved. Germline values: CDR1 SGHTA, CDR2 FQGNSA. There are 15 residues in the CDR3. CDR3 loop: CASSFDGRYSDEQYF. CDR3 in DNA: TGTGCCAGCAGCTTCGATGGCCGGTACTCCGACGAGCAGTACTTC.

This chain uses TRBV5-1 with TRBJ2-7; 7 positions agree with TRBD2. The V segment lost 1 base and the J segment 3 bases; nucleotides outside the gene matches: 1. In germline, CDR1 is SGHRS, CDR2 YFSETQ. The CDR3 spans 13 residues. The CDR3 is CASSLSGNYEQYF. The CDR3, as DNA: TGCGCCAGCAGCTTGAGCGGGAACTACGAGCAGTACTTC.

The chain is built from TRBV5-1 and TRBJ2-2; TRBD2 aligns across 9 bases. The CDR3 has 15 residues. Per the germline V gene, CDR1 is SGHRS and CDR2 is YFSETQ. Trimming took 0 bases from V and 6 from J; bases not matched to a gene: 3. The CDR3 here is CASSLAASGAGELFF. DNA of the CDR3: TGCGCCAGCAGCTTGGCCGCTAGCGGGGCCGGGGAGCTGTTTTTT.

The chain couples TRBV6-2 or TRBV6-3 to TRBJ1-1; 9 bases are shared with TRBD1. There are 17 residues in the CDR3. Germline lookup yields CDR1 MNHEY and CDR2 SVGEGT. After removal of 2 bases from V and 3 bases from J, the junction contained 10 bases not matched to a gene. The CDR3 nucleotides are TGTGCCAGCAGTTACGCCAGGGACAGGGACTTGGACACTGAAGCTTTCTTT. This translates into CASSYARDRDLDTEAFF.

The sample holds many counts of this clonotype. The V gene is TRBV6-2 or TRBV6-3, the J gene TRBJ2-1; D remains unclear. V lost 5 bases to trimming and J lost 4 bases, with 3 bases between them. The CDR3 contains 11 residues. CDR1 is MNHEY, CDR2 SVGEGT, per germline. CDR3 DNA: TGTGCCAGCAGTCCATACAATGAGCAGTTCTTC. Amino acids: CASSPYNEQFF.

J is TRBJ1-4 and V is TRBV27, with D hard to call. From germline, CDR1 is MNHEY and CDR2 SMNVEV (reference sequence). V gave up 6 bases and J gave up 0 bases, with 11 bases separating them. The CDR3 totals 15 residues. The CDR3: CASSPPYATNEKLFF. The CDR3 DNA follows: TGTGCCAGCAGCCCACCCTATGCAACTAATGAAAAACTGTTTTTT.

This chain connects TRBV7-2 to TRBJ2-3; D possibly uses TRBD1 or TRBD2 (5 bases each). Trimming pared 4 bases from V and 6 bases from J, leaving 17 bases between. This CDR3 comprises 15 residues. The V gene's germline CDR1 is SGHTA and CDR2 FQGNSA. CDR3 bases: TGTGCCAGCAGCTCTGGGGGTCCCAGTGGGGATACGCAGTATTTT. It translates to CASSSGGPSGDTQYF.

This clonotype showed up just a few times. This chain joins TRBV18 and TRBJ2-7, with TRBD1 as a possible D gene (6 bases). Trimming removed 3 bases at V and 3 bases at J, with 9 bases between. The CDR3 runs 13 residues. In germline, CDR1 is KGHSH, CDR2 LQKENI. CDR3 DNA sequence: TGTGCCAGCTCACCTGGGACAATCTACGAGCAGTACTTC. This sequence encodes CASSPGTIYEQYF. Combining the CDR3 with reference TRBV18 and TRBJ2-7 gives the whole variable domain NAGVMQNPRHLVRRRGQEARLRCSPMKGHSHVYWYRQLPEEGLKFMVYLQKENIIDESGMPKERFSAEFPKEGPSILRIQQVVRGDSAAYFCASSPGTIYEQYFGPGTRLTVT.

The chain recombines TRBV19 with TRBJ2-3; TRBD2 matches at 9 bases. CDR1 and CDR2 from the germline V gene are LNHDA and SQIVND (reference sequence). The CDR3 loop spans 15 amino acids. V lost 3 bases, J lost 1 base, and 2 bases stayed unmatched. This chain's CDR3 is CASSMRLAGTDTQYF. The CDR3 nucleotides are TGTGCCAGTAGTATGCGACTAGCGGGCACAGATACGCAGTATTTT.

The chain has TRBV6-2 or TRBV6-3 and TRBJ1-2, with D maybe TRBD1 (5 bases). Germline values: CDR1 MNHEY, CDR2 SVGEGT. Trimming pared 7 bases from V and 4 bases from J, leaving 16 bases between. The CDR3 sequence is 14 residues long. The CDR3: CASNPRGVAYGYTF. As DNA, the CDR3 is TGTGCCAGCAACCCCCGGGGGGTTGCCTATGGCTACACCTTC.

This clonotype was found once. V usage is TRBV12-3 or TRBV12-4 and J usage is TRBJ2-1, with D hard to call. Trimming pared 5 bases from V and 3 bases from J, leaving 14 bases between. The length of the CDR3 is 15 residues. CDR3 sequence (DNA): TGTGCCAGCAGTACGGTGAGGTCCCTCTACAATGAGCAGTTCTTC. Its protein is CASSTVRSLYNEQFF.

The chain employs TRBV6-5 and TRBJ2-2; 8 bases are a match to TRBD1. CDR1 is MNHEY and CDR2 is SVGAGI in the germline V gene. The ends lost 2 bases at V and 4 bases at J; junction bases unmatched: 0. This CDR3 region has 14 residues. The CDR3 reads CASSYQGATGELFF. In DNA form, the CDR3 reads TGTGCCAGCAGTTACCAGGGGGCCACCGGGGAGCTGTTTTTT.

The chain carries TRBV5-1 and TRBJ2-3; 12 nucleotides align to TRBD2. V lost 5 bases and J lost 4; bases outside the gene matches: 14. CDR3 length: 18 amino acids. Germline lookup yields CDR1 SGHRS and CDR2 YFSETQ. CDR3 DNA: TGCGCCAGCAGTTTTTCTCCTCTGACTAGCGGGAGTGCAGATACGCAGTATTTT. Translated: CASSFSPLTSGSADTQYF. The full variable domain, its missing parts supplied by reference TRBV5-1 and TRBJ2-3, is KAGVTQTPRYLIKTRGQQVTLSCSPISGHRSVSWYQQTPGQGLQFLFEYFSETQRNKGNFPGRFSGRQFSNSRSEMNVSTLELGDSALYLCASSFSPLTSGSADTQYFGPGTRLTVL.

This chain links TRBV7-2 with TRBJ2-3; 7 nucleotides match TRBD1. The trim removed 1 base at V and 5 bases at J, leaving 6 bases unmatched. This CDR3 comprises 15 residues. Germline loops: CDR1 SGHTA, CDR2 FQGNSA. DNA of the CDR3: TGTGCCAGCAGCTTAGAGGGGGCGTTCGGAGATACGCAGTATTTT. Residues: CASSLEGAFGDTQYF.

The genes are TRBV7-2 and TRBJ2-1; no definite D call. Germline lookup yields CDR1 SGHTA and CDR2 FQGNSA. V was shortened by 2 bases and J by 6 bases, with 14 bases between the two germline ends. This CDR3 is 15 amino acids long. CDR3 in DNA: TGTGCCAGCAGCTTAACGACCGACGTAGGCAATGAGCAGTTCTTC. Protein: CASSLTTDVGNEQFF.

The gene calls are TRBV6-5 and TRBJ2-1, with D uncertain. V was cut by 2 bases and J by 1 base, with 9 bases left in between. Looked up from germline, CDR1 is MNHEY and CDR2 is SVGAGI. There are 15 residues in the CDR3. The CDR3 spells CASSYRSGSYNEQFF. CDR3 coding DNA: TGTGCCAGCAGTTACCGTAGTGGGTCCTACAATGAGCAGTTCTTC.

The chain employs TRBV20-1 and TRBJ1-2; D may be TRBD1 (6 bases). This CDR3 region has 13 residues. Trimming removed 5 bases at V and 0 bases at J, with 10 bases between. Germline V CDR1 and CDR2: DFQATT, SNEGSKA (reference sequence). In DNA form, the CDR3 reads TGCAGTGCTCTCTGGACAGCTAACTATGGCTACACCTTC. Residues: CSALWTANYGYTF.

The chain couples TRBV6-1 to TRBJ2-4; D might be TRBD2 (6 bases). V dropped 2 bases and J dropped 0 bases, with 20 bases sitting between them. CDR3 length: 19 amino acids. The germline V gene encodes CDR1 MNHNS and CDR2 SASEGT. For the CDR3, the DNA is TGTGCCAGCAGTGAAAGGACCGGGACTCAAGTGATAGCCAAAAACATTCAGTACTTC. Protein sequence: CASSERTGTQVIAKNIQYF.

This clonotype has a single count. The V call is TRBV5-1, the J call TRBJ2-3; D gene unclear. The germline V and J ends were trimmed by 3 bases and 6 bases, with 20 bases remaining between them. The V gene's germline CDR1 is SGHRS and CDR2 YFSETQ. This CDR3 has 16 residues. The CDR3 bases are TGCGCCAGCAGCTGGCTGGCAGCTCAAGGTTCGGATACGCAGTATTTT. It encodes CASSWLAAQGSDTQYF. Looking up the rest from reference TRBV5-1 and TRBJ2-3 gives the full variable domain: KAGVTQTPRYLIKTRGQQVTLSCSPISGHRSVSWYQQTPGQGLQFLFEYFSETQRNKGNFPGRFSGRQFSNSRSEMNVSTLELGDSALYLCASSWLAAQGSDTQYFGPGTRLTVL.

CDR3 nucleotide sequence: TGTGCCAGCAGTTACGGGACTAGGAAGTCCCATGAGCAGTTCTTC. Encoded protein: CASSYGTRKSHEQFF. V and J are TRBV6-5 and TRBJ2-1; 8 bases match TRBD2. The CDR3 has 15 residues. Germline values: CDR1 MNHEY, CDR2 SVGAGI. V dropped 2 bases and J dropped 8; count of bases not matched to a gene: 8.

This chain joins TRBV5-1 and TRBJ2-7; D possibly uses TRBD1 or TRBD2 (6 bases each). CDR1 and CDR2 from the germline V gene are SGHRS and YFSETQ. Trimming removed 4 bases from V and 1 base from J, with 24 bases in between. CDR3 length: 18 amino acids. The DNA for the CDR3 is TGCGCCAGCAGCCAACGGGGAGCAACCTCGGGGGCTTCCTACGAGCAGTACTTC. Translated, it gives CASSQRGATSGASYEQYF.

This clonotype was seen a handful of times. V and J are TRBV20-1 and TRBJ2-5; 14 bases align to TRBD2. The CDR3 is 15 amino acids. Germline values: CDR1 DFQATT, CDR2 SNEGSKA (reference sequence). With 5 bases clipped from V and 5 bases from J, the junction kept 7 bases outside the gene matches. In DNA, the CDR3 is TGCAGTGCTTCCCCGACTAGCGGGAGGGCCGAGACCCAGTACTTC. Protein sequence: CSASPTSGRAETQYF.

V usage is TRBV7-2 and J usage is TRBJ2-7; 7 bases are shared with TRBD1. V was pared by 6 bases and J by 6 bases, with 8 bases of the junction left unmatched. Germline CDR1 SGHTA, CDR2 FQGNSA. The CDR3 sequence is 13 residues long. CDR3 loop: CASRLTGVSEQYF. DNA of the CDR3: TGTGCCAGCAGACTCACAGGGGTTTCCGAGCAGTACTTC.

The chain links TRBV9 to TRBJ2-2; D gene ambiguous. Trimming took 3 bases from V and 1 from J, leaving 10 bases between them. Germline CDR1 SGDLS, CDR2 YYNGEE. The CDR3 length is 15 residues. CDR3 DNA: TGTGCCAGCAGCGGGGTCCGAAGGAACACCGGGGAGCTGTTTTTT. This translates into CASSGVRRNTGELFF.

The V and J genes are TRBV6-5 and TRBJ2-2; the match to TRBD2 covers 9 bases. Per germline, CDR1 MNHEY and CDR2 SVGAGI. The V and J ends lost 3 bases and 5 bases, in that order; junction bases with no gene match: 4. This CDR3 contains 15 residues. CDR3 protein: CASSYAGGLTGELFF. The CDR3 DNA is TGTGCCAGCAGTTATGCGGGAGGGCTAACCGGGGAGCTGTTTTTT.

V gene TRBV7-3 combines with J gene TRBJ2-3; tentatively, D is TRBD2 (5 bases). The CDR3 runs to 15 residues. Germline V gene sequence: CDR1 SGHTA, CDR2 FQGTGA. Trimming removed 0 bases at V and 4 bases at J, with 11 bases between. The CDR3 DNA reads TGTGCCAGCAGCTTAACGCCCCTAGCCTCAGATACGCAGTATTTT. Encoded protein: CASSLTPLASDTQYF.

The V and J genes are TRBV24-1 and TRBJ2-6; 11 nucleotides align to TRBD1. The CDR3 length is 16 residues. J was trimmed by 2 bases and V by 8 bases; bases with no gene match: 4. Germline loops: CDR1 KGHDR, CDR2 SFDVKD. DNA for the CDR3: TGTGCCACCAAGGGGACAGGGGGTACTGGGGCCAACGTCCTGACTTTC. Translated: CATKGTGGTGANVLTF.

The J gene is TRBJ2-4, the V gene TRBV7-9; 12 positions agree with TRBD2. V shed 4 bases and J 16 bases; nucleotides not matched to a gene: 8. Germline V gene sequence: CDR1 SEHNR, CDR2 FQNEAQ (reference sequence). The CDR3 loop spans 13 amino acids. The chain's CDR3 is CASSSRTSGTLYF. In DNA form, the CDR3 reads TGTGCCAGCAGCTCGAGGACTAGCGGGACCCTTTACTTC. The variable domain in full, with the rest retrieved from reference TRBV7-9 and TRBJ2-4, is DTGVSQNPRHKITKRGQNVTFRCDPISEHNRLYWYRQTLGQGPEFLTYFQNEAQLEKSRLLSDRFSAERPKGSFSTLEIQRTEQGDSAMYLCASSSRTSGTLYFGAGTRLSVL.

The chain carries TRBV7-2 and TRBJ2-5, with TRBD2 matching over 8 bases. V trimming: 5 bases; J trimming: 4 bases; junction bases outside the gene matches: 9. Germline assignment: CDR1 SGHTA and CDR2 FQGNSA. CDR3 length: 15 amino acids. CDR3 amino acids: CASSLREGRGETQYF. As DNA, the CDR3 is TGTGCCAGCAGCCTCCGGGAGGGTCGAGGAGAGACCCAGTACTTC. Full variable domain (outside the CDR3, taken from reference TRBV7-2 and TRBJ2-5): GAGVSQSPSNKVTEKGKDVELRCDPISGHTALYWYRQSLGQGLEFLIYFQGNSAPDKSGLPSDRFSAERTGGSVSTLTIQRTQQEDSAVYLCASSLREGRGETQYFGPGTRLLVL.

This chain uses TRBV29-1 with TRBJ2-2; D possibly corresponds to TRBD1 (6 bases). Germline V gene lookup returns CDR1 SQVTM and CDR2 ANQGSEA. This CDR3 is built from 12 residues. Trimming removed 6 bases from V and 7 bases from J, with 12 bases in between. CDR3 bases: TGCAGCGTACATCTAGGGGGCGGGGAGCTGTTTTTT. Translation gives CSVHLGGGELFF.

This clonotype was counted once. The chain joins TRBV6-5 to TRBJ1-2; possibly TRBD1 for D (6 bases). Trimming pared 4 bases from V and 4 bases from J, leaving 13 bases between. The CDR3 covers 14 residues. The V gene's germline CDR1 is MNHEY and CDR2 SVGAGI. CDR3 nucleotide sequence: TGTGCCAGCAGTTCCCGAGGGGGGACCTATGGCTACACCTTC. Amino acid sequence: CASSSRGGTYGYTF.

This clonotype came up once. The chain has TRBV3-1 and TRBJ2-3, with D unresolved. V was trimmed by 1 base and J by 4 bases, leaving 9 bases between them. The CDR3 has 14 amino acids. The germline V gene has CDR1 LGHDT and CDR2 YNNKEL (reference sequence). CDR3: CASSQVAGADTQYF. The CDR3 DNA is TGTGCCAGCAGCCAAGTGGCAGGAGCAGATACGCAGTATTTT.